This T cell receptor beta chain is drawn from a study of identical twins. Study observations and caveats: Alpha sequences out of frame and shared by twins had excess low generation probability. Twins showed weaker excess sharing in their beta out-of-frame sequences.

The length of the CDR3 is 15 residues. Deletions cut 4 bases from V and 0 bases from J, with 11 bases between. Germline assignment: CDR1 MGHRA and CDR2 YSYEKL. Template switching added a universal primer site; cDNA carried unique molecular identifiers. TCRdb fed the 5' RACE reads into MiXCR, producing one record per CDR3 protein. The profile covers around 1.7 million distinct CDR3 sequences, with more than 30% appearing a single time and more than 0.25% taken by the ten largest. As concerns this clonotype: Its antigen is unidentified.

Only healthy Caucasians were enrolled as donors. This clonotype was sampled from a newborn girl in good health. Input material: cord blood. V is TRBV4-1 and J is TRBJ2-3; D uncertain. The CDR3 region is CASSPEKTSTDTQYF. The DNA of the CDR3 is TGCGCCAGCAGCCCGGAGAAAACTAGCACAGATACGCAGTATTTT.